This TCR beta chain was found in a study of T cells in Graves' hyperthyroidism and ophthalmopathy. Germline loops: CDR1 SGHAT, CDR2 FQNNGV. CDR3 length: 14 residues. Trimming stripped 2 bases from V and 4 bases from J, with 9 bases between. Study-wide results and limits: Most clonotypes expanded in thyroid above 0.001 were likewise present in blood. A model of 13 V-J features distinguished ophthalmopathy from stable hyperthyroidism.

This clonotype was recorded at least ten times. What it binds is not known. The investigators amplified TCR beta CDR3 regions from RNA transcripts. The TCR CDR3 was amplified in a first-round RT-PCR using the HTBI primer set. TCRdb itself ran the multiplex PCR reads through MiXCR, one entry per CDR3 protein. The table has more than 500,000 distinct CDR3 sequences, around 46% seen once. Sequences were obtained from peripheral blood or thyroid tissue (not recorded which). The chain recombines TRBV11-2 with TRBJ1-3; D is perhaps TRBD1 (6 bases). The receptor's source is an adult woman with Graves' disease, either hyperthyroidism or ophthalmopathy (not recorded which). CDR3: CASSLNRDGNTIYF. The CDR3 nucleotides read TGTGCCAGCAGCTTAAACAGGGACGGAAACACCATATATTTT.